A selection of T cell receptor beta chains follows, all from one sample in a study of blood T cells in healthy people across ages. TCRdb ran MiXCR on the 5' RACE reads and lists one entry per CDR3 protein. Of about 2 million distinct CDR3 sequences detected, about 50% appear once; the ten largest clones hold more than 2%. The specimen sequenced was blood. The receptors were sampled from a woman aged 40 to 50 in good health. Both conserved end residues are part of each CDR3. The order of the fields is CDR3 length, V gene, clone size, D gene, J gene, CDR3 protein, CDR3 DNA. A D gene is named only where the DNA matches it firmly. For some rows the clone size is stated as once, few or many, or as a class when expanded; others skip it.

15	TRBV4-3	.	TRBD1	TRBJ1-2	CASTETLGTVYGYTF	TGCGCCAGCACCGAAACACTTGGGACAGTCTATGGCTACACCTTC
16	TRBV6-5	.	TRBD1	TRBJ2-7	CASSYLIGTVDYEQYF	TGTGCCAGCAGTTACCTCATAGGGACAGTCGACTACGAGCAGTACTTC
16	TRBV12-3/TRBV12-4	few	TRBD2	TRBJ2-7	CASSLRPGGPSYEQYF	TGTGCCAGCAGTTTACGTCCGGGGGGGCCGTCCTACGAGCAGTACTTC
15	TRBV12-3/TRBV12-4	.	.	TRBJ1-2	CASSFGAGIFDGYTF	TGTGCCAGCAGTTTCGGCGCAGGGATATTTGATGGCTACACCTTC
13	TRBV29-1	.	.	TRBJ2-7	CSGSGQPPNEQYF	TGCAGCGGGAGCGGACAACCTCCCAATGAGCAGTACTTC
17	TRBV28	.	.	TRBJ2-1	CASSLLAGGPQRNEQFF	TGTGCCAGCAGCCTGTTAGCCGGGGGGCCCCAGCGGAATGAGCAGTTCTTC
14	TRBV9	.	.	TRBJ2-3	CASSIRDAADTQYF	TGTGCCAGCAGCATCCGGGATGCCGCAGATACGCAGTATTTT
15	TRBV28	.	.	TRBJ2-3	CASSPGGGAKDTQYF	TGTGCCAGCAGCCCCGGAGGGGGGGCAAAAGATACGCAGTATTTT
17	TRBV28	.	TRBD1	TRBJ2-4	CASSRLTGDGTKNIQYF	TGTGCCAGCAGTCGATTAACAGGGGACGGGACCAAAAACATTCAGTACTTC
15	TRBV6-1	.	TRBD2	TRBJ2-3	CATHSQRGTGDTQYF	TGTGCCACCCATTCCCAGCGGGGGACGGGAGATACGCAGTATTTT
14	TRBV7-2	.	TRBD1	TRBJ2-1	CASSFDRGLDEQFF	TGTGCCAGCAGCTTCGACAGGGGGCTGGATGAGCAGTTCTTC
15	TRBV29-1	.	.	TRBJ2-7	CSVDEPGVLSYEQYF	TGCAGCGTTGATGAGCCAGGGGTTTTGAGCTACGAGCAGTACTTC
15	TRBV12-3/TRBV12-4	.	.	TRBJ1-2	CASSPLERAYYGYTF	TGTGCCAGCAGTCCCTTGGAACGAGCATACTATGGCTACACCTTC
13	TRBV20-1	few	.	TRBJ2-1	CSAREVSHNEQFF	TGCAGTGCTAGAGAGGTCAGTCACAATGAGCAGTTCTTC
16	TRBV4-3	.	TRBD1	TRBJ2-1	CASSQDTGQGIDEQFF	TGCGCCAGCAGCCAAGATACCGGACAGGGGATCGATGAGCAGTTCTTC
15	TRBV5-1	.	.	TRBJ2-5	CASSLLRPKQETQYF	TGCGCCAGCAGCTTGCTCAGGCCCAAACAAGAGACCCAGTACTTC
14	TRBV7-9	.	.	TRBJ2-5	CASSFYGAGETQYF	TGTGCCAGCAGCTTTTACGGGGCGGGGGAGACCCAGTACTTC
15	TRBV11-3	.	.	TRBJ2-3	CASSPRFSSTDTQYF	TGTGCCAGCAGCCCTAGATTCTCTAGCACAGATACGCAGTATTTT